A single sample gave rise to the 12 T cell receptor beta chains below, sequenced in a study of control samples from healthy donors and cancer patients. The data were produced by immunoSEQ multiplex PCR, yet TCRdb's version contains in-frame clones alone and is incomplete. The sample has 78,000 or so clones; roughly 88% are singletons. Sequenced sample: blood. The source of these receptors is a woman aged 50 to 60 in good health.

The rearrangement uses TRBV3-1 (or the pseudogene TRBV3-2) and TRBJ2-1; unclear D gene. The CDR3 runs to 15 residues. The germline V gene has CDR1 LGHDT and CDR2 YNNKEL (reference sequence). Trimming took 3 bases from V and 0 from J, leaving 9 bases between them. CDR3: CASSHKGRSYNEQFF. CDR3 nucleotide sequence: TGTGCCAGCAGCCATAAGGGTCGCTCCTACAATGAGCAGTTCTTC.

This rearrangement joins TRBV27 to TRBJ1-1, with D hard to call. There are 11 residues in the CDR3. Germline V gives CDR1 MNHEY, CDR2 SMNVEV (reference sequence). Trimming pared 7 bases from V and 7 bases from J, leaving 10 bases between. CDR3 DNA: TGTGCCAGCACCGGCGGGGATGAAGCTTTCTTT. This encodes CASTGGDEAFF.

This clone showed up just a few times. The V gene is TRBV24-1, the J gene TRBJ2-7; 10 positions match TRBD2. Germline V CDR1 and CDR2: KGHDR, SFDVKD. The CDR3 has 15 residues. The ends lost 3 bases at V and 5 bases at J; junction bases unmatched: 6. In DNA, the CDR3 is TGTGCCACCAGTGATCCTAGCGGGGGAAAAGACGAGCAGTACTTC. Translation: CATSDPSGGKDEQYF.

The chain uses TRBV3-1 (or the pseudogene TRBV3-2) and TRBJ1-3, with D maybe TRBD1 (6 bases). CDR1 and CDR2 from the germline V gene are LGHDT and YNNKEL (reference sequence). This CDR3 is 15 amino acids long. The V end was cut by 4 bases, the J end by 2 bases, with 12 bases between. In nucleotides, the CDR3 is TGTGCCAGCAGCCCGAATTCAGGGGCTGGAAACACCATATATTTT. Translated: CASSPNSGAGNTIYF.

The rearrangement joins TRBV18 to TRBJ2-7; D unclear. Looked up from germline, CDR1 is KGHSH and CDR2 is LQKENI. Trimming stripped 6 bases from V and 2 bases from J, with 11 bases between. There are 13 residues in the CDR3. The CDR3, as DNA: TGTGCCAGCTCCTTGGCGGAAACCTACGAGCAGTACTTC. Encoded protein: CASSLAETYEQYF.

CDR3 sequence (DNA): TGTGCCAGCAGTAAGGGGACGGGAAGGGGATCACCCCTCCACTTT. It specifies CASSKGTGRGSPLHF. The chain combines TRBV6-5 with TRBJ1-6; tentatively, D is TRBD1 (5 bases). Germline loops: CDR1 MNHEY, CDR2 SVGAGI. V was pared by 5 bases and J by 10 bases, with 18 bases between. The CDR3 extends over 15 amino acids.

The chain employs TRBV6-5 and TRBJ1-1; D remains unclear. V gave up 6 bases and J gave up 1 base, with 3 bases separating them. The CDR3 loop spans 11 amino acids. Germline loops: CDR1 MNHEY, CDR2 SVGAGI. The CDR3 DNA follows: TGTGCCAGCAGGGAGAACACTGAAGCTTTCTTT. Its translation: CASRENTEAFF.

The J gene is TRBJ1-1, the V gene TRBV10-3, with D possibly TRBD1 on 5 matching bases. Trimming left V 2 bases short and J 4 bases short, with 17 bases between. Per the germline V gene, CDR1 is ENHRY and CDR2 is SYGVKD. CDR3 length: 16 residues. In nucleotides, the CDR3 is TGTGCCATCAGTGAGACAGAACCAGGGTATTCCACTGAAGCTTTCTTT. The encoded protein is CAISETEPGYSTEAFF.

The rearrangement links TRBV7-2 to TRBJ1-2; TRBD1 matches 11 bases. V lost 6 bases to trimming and J lost 4 bases; unmatched junction nucleotides: 7. Germline CDR1 and CDR2: SGHTA and FQGNSA. This CDR3 spans 15 amino acids. CDR3 in DNA: TGTGCCAGCAGGTCGGACAGGGGGCGACGCTATGGCTACACCTTC. It translates to CASRSDRGRRYGYTF.

The chain links TRBV5-1 to TRBJ2-1; 9 nucleotides agree with TRBD1. The CDR3 length is 15 residues. CDR1 and CDR2 from the germline V gene are SGHRS and YFSETQ. J gave up 5 bases and V 4 bases, and 7 bases lay outside the gene matches. For the CDR3, the DNA is TGCGCCAGCAGCCTAGGGACAGGGTGGGACAATGAGCAGTTCTTC. Its translation is CASSLGTGWDNEQFF.

The genes are TRBV27 and TRBJ1-2; perhaps TRBD1 as D (5 bases). Looked up from germline, CDR1 is MNHEY and CDR2 is SMNVEV (reference sequence). Trimming removed 5 bases at V and 8 bases at J, with 18 bases between. CDR3 length equals 14 residues. Written as DNA, the CDR3 is TGTGCCAGCAGTCCTAGCAGGGCCCCGGGAGGCTACACCTTC. Protein: CASSPSRAPGGYTF.

This chain connects TRBV27 to TRBJ1-6, with D perhaps TRBD1 (5 bases). V lost 5 bases and J lost 2, with 13 bases in between. Germline V gives CDR1 MNHEY, CDR2 SMNVEV (reference sequence). CDR3 length: 16 residues. DNA of the CDR3: TGTGCCAGCAGTACGCATCAGGGTACCTATAATTCACCCCTCCACTTT. Amino acids: CASSTHQGTYNSPLHF.